This T cell receptor (beta chain) was found in a study of Graves' ophthalmopathy and Graves' hyperthyroidism listed by TCRdb under 2018. About the investigation overall: A patient counted as having stable hyperthyroidism if there was no progression to ophthalmopathy within 18 months of follow-up. Following sampling, methimazole starting at 30 mg daily was administered to hyperthyroidism patients, and high-dose intravenous methylprednisolone was administered to ophthalmopathy patients. In total, approximately 130 blood samples were TCR-sequenced: approximately 42 ophthalmopathy, some 75 hyperthyroidism and about 17 hyperthyroidism-to-ophthalmopathy patients. T-cell repertoires of thyroid tissue and blood were compared in 5 or 6 hyperthyroidism patients. An independent validation cohort comprised about 20 hyperthyroidism patients and some 16 patients who later progressed from hyperthyroidism to ophthalmopathy. To explore V-J signatures that distinguish ophthalmopathy from hyperthyroidism, a discovery set of roughly 98 patients was enrolled, made up of 43 with ophthalmopathy and 57 with stable hyperthyroidism. The study used TCR beta repertoire signatures to distinguish Graves' ophthalmopathy from Graves' hyperthyroidism and to predict progression to ophthalmopathy.

V is cut by 2 bases and J by 5 bases, and the space between the germline ends is 13 bases. From a lookup of the germline V gene, CDR1 and CDR2 are ENHRY and SYGVKD. The cysteine opens and the phenylalanine closes a CDR3 of 14 amino acids. Of the read, only the CDR3 DNA is kept; its 42 bases are in frame from base 1. Study-wide findings and limitations: Among expanded thyroid clonotypes with frequency above 0.001, most also showed up in blood, which suggests that blood repertoires may reflect the thyroid immune response. Sample size was not statistically predetermined, and group allocation was not concealed from the investigators. In cross-validation, the 13-signature model distinguished ophthalmopathy from stable hyperthyroidism with approximately 90% sensitivity and around 81% specificity, and in the test set the corresponding values were about 80% and 75%. In validation, the model predicted ophthalmopathy progression with 55% to 71% sensitivity and around 72% specificity; some 13 predicted patients were CT-confirmed with GO in a median of approximately 6.5 months.

A remark on this clonotype: The antigen this receptor binds is unknown. Base qualities are not at hand, and no much larger clone is one base apart.

The hyperthyroidism patients were 18 to 65 years old and newly diagnosed, with a disease duration of less than 2 months. Patients with other autoimmune diseases, uncontrolled infections, pregnancy or lactation were excluded. Clinical symptoms, serum thyroxine, TRAb, thyroid ultrasound and orbital computed tomography were used for diagnosis. Total RNA was extracted with Trizol reagent and quality-checked on an Agilent 2100 Bioanalyzer. For repertoire sequencing, TCR beta CDR3 regions were amplified from RNA transcripts. The first round of RT-PCR was done with HTBI primers and the Qiagen OneStep RT-PCR kit, and was followed by a second round of multiplex PCR, then size selection and purification. The libraries underwent paired-end sequencing with 100 bp reads on an Illumina HiSeq2000. The study's processing was this. SOAPnuke was used to process the reads, throwing out any read that had adapters, had uncalled bases, had a mean Phred below 15, or lacked an exact constant-primer or identifier match. COPE v1.2.5 was used to merge high-quality paired reads. Each unique nucleotide sequence was treated as a clonotype, and MiTCR v1.1 was used to align the clonotypes to the IMGT TRB V, D and J references. Analysis was restricted to V-J combinations with a frequency above 0.0001, which covered roughly 99% of repertoires. For each V-J combination, a TCR clonal expansion and chaos score was defined as the ratio of F50 clonal expansion to chaos observed in the TCRdist matrix. Welch's t-statistics and random forest were used to narrow the features down to 10 to 15 V-J combinations, which were then fed into a naive Bayes classifier. Thyroid-blood repertoire similarity was quantified with the Morisita-Horn index. The public sequencing data were trimmed at Q25 with fastp and processed into clonotypes with MiXCR by TCRdb, which kept only in-frame beta chains. Each record represents a unique CDR3 protein, reported with the most common genes and DNA among its rows. The V and J calls reflect TCRdb's pipeline rather than the authors' work. This sample lists 500,000 to 700,000 distinct CDR3 sequences; approximately 35% were detected once. Together, the top ten hold approximately 4.1% of the sample.

The sample was peripheral blood or thyroid tissue (not recorded which). This TCR was sampled from an adult man with Graves' hyperthyroidism. This chain is built from TRBV10-3 and TRBJ2-7; the D region possibly corresponds to TRBD1 (5 bases align). The CDR3 region has the sequence CAISEKQEFHEQYF. The nucleotide sequence reads TGTGCCATCAGTGAGAAACAGGAATTCCACGAGCAGTACTTC.